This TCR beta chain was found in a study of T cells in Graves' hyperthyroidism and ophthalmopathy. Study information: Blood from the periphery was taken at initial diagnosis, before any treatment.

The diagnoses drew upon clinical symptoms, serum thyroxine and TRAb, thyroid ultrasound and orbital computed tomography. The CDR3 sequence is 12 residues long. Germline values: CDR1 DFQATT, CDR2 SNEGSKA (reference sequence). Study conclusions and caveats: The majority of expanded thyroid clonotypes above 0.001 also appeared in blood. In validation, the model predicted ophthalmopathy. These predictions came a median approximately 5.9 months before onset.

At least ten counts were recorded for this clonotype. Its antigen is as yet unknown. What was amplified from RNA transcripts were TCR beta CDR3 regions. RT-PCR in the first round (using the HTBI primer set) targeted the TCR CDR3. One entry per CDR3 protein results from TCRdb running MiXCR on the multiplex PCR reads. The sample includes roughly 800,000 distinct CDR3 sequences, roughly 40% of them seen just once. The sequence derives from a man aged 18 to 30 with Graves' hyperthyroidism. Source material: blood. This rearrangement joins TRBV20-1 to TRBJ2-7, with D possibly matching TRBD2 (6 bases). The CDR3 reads CVPRAAGYEQYF. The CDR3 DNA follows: TGCGTACCCCGGGCAGCGGGCTACGAGCAGTACTTC.